Listed here are 16 T cell receptor beta chains from one sample, sequenced in a study of cytomegalovirus exposure and HLA in healthy donors. The PCR ran on 60 Vbeta and 13 Jbeta primers. Some clones are missing from TCRdb's copy, which holds only in-frame ones; the method was immunoSEQ multiplex PCR. The sample holds approximately 150,000 clones, just under 85% seen once. Sequencing used PBMCs. Every receptor here comes from a girl aged 5-17 years in good health and CMV-seropositive.

The CDR3 nucleotides are TGTGCCATCAGGGGACAGGGAGACGCCGGGGAGCTGTTTTTT. Translating it yields CAIRGQGDAGELFF. This chain joins TRBV10-3 and TRBJ2-2; 9 bases align to TRBD1. The CDR3 is made up of 14 amino acids. With 6 bases clipped from V and 6 bases from J, the junction kept 5 bases outside the gene matches. Germline CDR1 and CDR2: ENHRY and SYGVKD.

In DNA, the CDR3 is TGTGCCAGCTACAGGTACAATGAGCAGTTCTTC. Amino acid sequence: CASYRYNEQFF. V gene TRBV27 combines with J gene TRBJ2-1; TRBD1 is a possible D gene (5 bases). Trimming stripped 8 bases from V and 4 bases from J, with 6 bases between. The CDR3 sequence is 11 residues long. The germline CDR1 and CDR2 sequences are MNHEY and SMNVEV (reference sequence).

The gene calls are TRBV5-1 and TRBJ1-1; 9 nucleotides agree with TRBD1. In germline, CDR1 is SGHRS, CDR2 YFSETQ. J gave up 7 bases and V 2 bases, and 6 bases lay outside the gene matches. The CDR3 runs to 14 residues. The CDR3 DNA reads as TGCGCCAGCAGCTTAGACCTGGGACAGGGTGAAGCTTTCTTT. Translated: CASSLDLGQGEAFF.

V gene TRBV29-1 combines with J gene TRBJ2-3, with 11 bases aligning to TRBD1. The CDR3 runs to 16 residues. J lost 4 bases, V lost 3 bases, and 9 bases had no gene match. Germline V gives CDR1 SQVTM, CDR2 ANQGSEA. The DNA of the CDR3 is TGCAGCGTTGATTCTCCGGGACAGGGGGGGTCAGATACGCAGTATTTT. Amino acids: CSVDSPGQGGSDTQYF.

This clone was observed a few times. The chain recombines TRBV5-1 with TRBJ1-3; no clear D gene. This CDR3 comprises 18 residues. The germline gives CDR1 SGHRS, CDR2 YFSETQ. V shed 0 bases and J shed 3 bases, with 19 bases lying between them. CDR3 DNA: TGCGCCAGCAGCTTGGGGCAACTCGTTGAGGTTGGTGGAAACACCATATATTTT. This encodes CASSLGQLVEVGGNTIYF.

The rearrangement uses TRBV29-1 and TRBJ2-7; a weak D match, TRBD1 (5 bases). The CDR3 loop spans 12 amino acids. V was shortened by 3 bases and J by 6 bases, with 12 bases between the two germline ends. Germline V gene data show CDR1 as SQVTM and CDR2 as ANQGSEA. For the CDR3, the DNA is TGCAGCGTTGATCGGCAGGGAAGCGAGCAGTACTTC. It specifies CSVDRQGSEQYF.

The gene calls are TRBV6-5 and TRBJ1-2; perhaps TRBD1 as D (6 bases). The germline gives CDR1 MNHEY, CDR2 SVGAGI. V lost 5 bases and J 1 base, leaving 14 bases between the germline ends. The CDR3 covers 15 residues. The CDR3 DNA is TGTGCCAGCAGTCCCTCAGGGGCACTTAACTATGGCTACACCTTC. The encoded protein is CASSPSGALNYGYTF.

The chain combines TRBV27 with TRBJ1-2; 7 bases fit TRBD1. This CDR3 has 15 residues. CDR1 is MNHEY, CDR2 SMNVEV, per germline (reference sequence). The junction had 1 base not matched to a gene; V was cut back by 0 bases and J by 0 bases. The CDR3 reads CASSLSQGANYGYTF. The CDR3 DNA follows: TGTGCCAGCAGTTTATCCCAGGGGGCTAACTATGGCTACACCTTC.

CDR3 residues: CASSEAASSTEAFF. The CDR3 nucleotides are TGCGCCAGCAGTGAGGCGGCGTCGAGCACTGAAGCTTTCTTT. The chain links TRBV10-1 to TRBJ1-1; D call uncertain. The V gene lost 2 bases and the J gene lost 4 bases, with 11 bases spanning the gap. The CDR3 is made up of 14 amino acids. Germline V gives CDR1 WNHNN, CDR2 SYGVQD (reference sequence).

The rearrangement links TRBV4-1 to TRBJ2-7, with TRBD1 identical over 10 bases. Losses at the gene ends were 5 bases for V and 4 bases for J; bases not matched to a gene: 8. This CDR3 has 15 amino acids. Looked up from germline, CDR1 is MGHRA and CDR2 is YSYEKL. The CDR3 protein is CASSLGQGEGYEQYF. The CDR3 DNA reads TGCGCCAGCAGCTTAGGACAGGGGGAGGGGTACGAGCAGTACTTC.

The chain uses TRBV6-1 and TRBJ2-2; TRBD2 might be the D (6 bases). Germline V gene lookup returns CDR1 MNHNS and CDR2 SASEGT. V was shortened by 4 bases and J by 1 base, with 13 bases between the two germline ends. The CDR3 spans 16 residues. CDR3 residues: CASSGLGLKNTGELFF. The DNA of the CDR3 is TGTGCCAGCAGTGGGTTGGGACTGAAGAACACCGGGGAGCTGTTTTTT.

This chain links TRBV6-5 with TRBJ2-5; 7 bases fit TRBD2. V gave up 4 bases and J gave up 5 bases; unmatched junction bases: 7. In germline, CDR1 is MNHEY, CDR2 SVGAGI. The CDR3 has 14 amino acids. CDR3 residues: CASSSGGLGETQYF. CDR3 coding DNA: TGTGCCAGCAGTTCGGGAGGACTGGGGGAGACCCAGTACTTC.

This clone was recorded a few times. V usage is TRBV19 and J usage is TRBJ2-7; 8 bases match TRBD1. The V and J ends lost 6 bases and 2 bases, in that order; junction bases with no gene match: 6. Germline V CDR1 and CDR2: LNHDA, SQIVND (reference sequence). CDR3 size: 14 residues. The CDR3 loop is CASSPGTGAYEQYF. CDR3 nucleotide sequence: TGTGCCAGTAGCCCCGGGACAGGAGCCTACGAGCAGTACTTC.

V gene TRBV5-4 combines with J gene TRBJ2-1; 7 bases agree with TRBD1. Germline values: CDR1 SGHNT, CDR2 YYREEE (reference sequence). CDR3 length: 15 amino acids. V dropped 3 bases and J dropped 6; count of bases not matched to a gene: 9. The CDR3 DNA reads TGTGCCAGCAGCTCGCACCCTACAGGGGCCAATGAGCAGTTCTTC. This gives the protein CASSSHPTGANEQFF.

The gene calls are TRBV27 and TRBJ1-2; 7 bases are shared with TRBD1. Germline values: CDR1 MNHEY, CDR2 SMNVEV (reference sequence). The CDR3 runs 15 residues. The trim removed 6 bases at V and 6 bases at J, leaving 13 bases unmatched. CDR3 sequence reads: CASSPVDRAVDGYTF. For the CDR3, the DNA is TGTGCCAGCAGCCCGGTCGACAGGGCAGTGGATGGCTACACCTTC.

This clone was found once. This sequence joins TRBV5-1 and TRBJ2-7, with 9 bases fitting TRBD1. The germline gives CDR1 SGHRS, CDR2 YFSETQ. The CDR3 length is 16 residues. V lost 0 bases to trimming and J lost 3 bases; unmatched junction nucleotides: 7. CDR3 loop: CASSLGPRDRDYEQYF. The DNA of the CDR3 is TGCGCCAGCAGCTTGGGGCCCCGGGACAGGGACTACGAGCAGTACTTC. The complete variable domain, with remaining parts taken from reference TRBV5-1 and TRBJ2-7, reads KAGVTQTPRYLIKTRGQQVTLSCSPISGHRSVSWYQQTPGQGLQFLFEYFSETQRNKGNFPGRFSGRQFSNSRSEMNVSTLELGDSALYLCASSLGPRDRDYEQYFGPGTRLTVT.